The source of this T cell receptor beta chain is a study of T cell responses to AZD1222 COVID-19 vaccine. Sequencing used immunoSEQ multiplex PCR; TCRdb keeps in-frame clones, though not all of them. The sample contains about 130,000 clones, roughly 92% of which appear only once. Trimming pared 10 bases from V and 0 bases from J, leaving 25 bases between. CDR1 and CDR2 from the germline V gene are LNHDA and SQIVND (reference sequence). The CDR3 is made up of 18 amino acids. The source of this sequence is an adult who received the AZD1222 COVID-19 vaccine. The chain is built from TRBV19 and TRBJ1-3, with D possibly matching TRBD1 (5 bases). The material was peripheral blood, obtained 28 days after the second AZD1222 dose. The CDR3 here is CATRDVVIQRGSGNTIYF. In DNA form, the CDR3 reads TGTGCCACCAGAGACGTTGTGATACAGAGGGGCTCTGGAAACACCATATATTTT.